The 22 T cell receptor beta chains given below trace back to one sample, sequenced in a study of blood T cell repertoires in COVID-19. The protocol was immunoSEQ multiplex PCR, while the TCRdb copy is restricted to in-frame clones and leaves out a portion. The sample carries a few hundred thousand clones, approximately 86% recorded once. The source material was PBMCs or T cells enriched from blood (not recorded which). The receptors shown here come from a woman aged 25 to 45 who had been exposed to COVID-19.

The chain joins TRBV20-1 to TRBJ2-7; perhaps TRBD2 as D (6 bases). CDR1 is DFQATT, CDR2 SNEGSKA, per germline (reference sequence). CDR3 size: 14 residues. The V and J ends lost 3 bases and 2 bases respectively, with 14 bases between them. CDR3 nucleotides: TGCAGTGCTAGTTCTCAGGACTACACCTACGAGCAGTACTTC. Residues: CSASSQDYTYEQYF.

The chain has TRBV5-1 and TRBJ1-4; D not certain. This CDR3 is built from 14 residues. Germline V gives CDR1 SGHRS, CDR2 YFSETQ. V lost 0 bases to trimming and J lost 13 bases, with 16 bases between them. CDR3 bases: TGCGCCAGCAGCTTGGTCAGCCCGGGTGGTGGACTGTTTTTT. It yields the protein CASSLVSPGGGLFF.

J is TRBJ2-3 and V is TRBV19, with D hard to call. Germline CDR1 LNHDA, CDR2 SQIVND (reference sequence). Trimming cost V 7 bases and J 5 bases, with 13 bases left between them. The CDR3 runs to 13 residues. The DNA of the CDR3 is TGTGCCAGTACCTTATCCCTAGGAGATACGCAGTATTTT. Protein sequence: CASTLSLGDTQYF. Full variable domain (remainder filled in from reference TRBV19 and TRBJ2-3): DGGITQSPKYLFRKEGQNVTLSCEQNLNHDAMYWYRQDPGQGLRLIYYSQIVNDFQKGDIAEGYSVSREKKESFPLTVTSAQKNPTAFYLCASTLSLGDTQYFGPGTRLTVL.

The chain uses TRBV6-5 and TRBJ1-5, with 7 bases lining up with TRBD1. V was pared by 7 bases and J by 1 base, with 1 base of the junction left unmatched. Germline V CDR1 and CDR2: MNHEY, SVGAGI. CDR3 length equals 13 residues. The CDR3 DNA reads as TGTGCCAGCACAGGGGGAAGCAATCAGCCCCAGCATTTT. Residues: CASTGGSNQPQHF.

V is TRBV6-1 and J is TRBJ1-6, with 8 bases that match TRBD1. This CDR3 comprises 16 residues. Losses at the gene ends were 2 bases for V and 5 bases for J; bases not matched to a gene: 5. Germline V CDR1 and CDR2: MNHNS, SASEGT. CDR3 in amino acids: CASSEHGQGNNSPLHF. The DNA for the CDR3 is TGTGCCAGCAGTGAACATGGACAGGGTAATAATTCACCCCTCCACTTT.

The chain links TRBV19 to TRBJ2-2; 9 positions agree with TRBD2. The length of the CDR3 is 16 residues. Unmatched junction bases numbered 10, after V lost 7 bases and J lost 4 bases. The germline gives CDR1 LNHDA, CDR2 SQIVND (reference sequence). The CDR3 loop reads CASTASGDSATGELFF. The CDR3 bases are TGTGCCAGTACCGCTAGCGGGGATTCAGCCACCGGGGAGCTGTTTTTT.

The chain recombines TRBV9 with TRBJ1-2; 12 bases align to TRBD1. The CDR3 loop spans 18 amino acids. V trimming: 3 bases; J trimming: 1 base; junction bases outside the gene matches: 10. The V gene's germline CDR1 is SGDLS and CDR2 YYNGEE. CDR3 residues: CASSGPGTGGAGNYGYTF. In nucleotides, the CDR3 is TGTGCCAGCAGCGGCCCGGGGACAGGGGGCGCGGGTAACTATGGCTACACCTTC.

The chain employs TRBV10-3 and TRBJ1-2; the D gene is possibly TRBD1 (5 bases). Germline V lookup: CDR1 ENHRY, CDR2 SYGVKD. Trimming cost V 6 bases and J 1 base, with 12 bases left between them. There are 14 residues in the CDR3. As DNA, the CDR3 is TGTGCCATCAGGGATCAGGGCCATAACTATGGCTACACCTTC. Amino acids: CAIRDQGHNYGYTF.

The V and J genes are TRBV3-1 (or the pseudogene TRBV3-2) and TRBJ1-3; no clear D gene. Germline V CDR1 and CDR2: LGHDT, YNNKEL (reference sequence). Trimming cost V 0 bases and J 0 bases, with 6 bases left between them. CDR3 length: 15 amino acids. This CDR3 is CASSQDVYSGNTIYF. The CDR3 DNA sequence: TGTGCCAGCAGCCAAGATGTATACTCTGGAAACACCATATATTTT.

This clone was recorded once. The chain links TRBV6-5 to TRBJ1-2; 7 bases are a match to TRBD1. The V gene end was trimmed by 6 bases and the J gene end by 5 bases; junction bases not matched to a gene: 9. From germline, CDR1 is MNHEY and CDR2 SVGAGI. This CDR3 has 14 residues. DNA of the CDR3: TGTGCCAGCAGATATCCACAGGGGCCGTATGGCTACACCTTC. It is translated as CASRYPQGPYGYTF.

This chain connects TRBV2 to TRBJ2-1, with 12 bases that match TRBD2. The CDR3 length is 17 residues. Germline CDR1 SNHLY, CDR2 FYNNEI. Trimming cost V 2 bases and J 5 bases; bases outside gene matches: 7. DNA of the CDR3: TGTGCCAGCAGTGAAATGCTAGCGGGGGGGCCTGACAATGAGCAGTTCTTC. It translates to CASSEMLAGGPDNEQFF.

The rearrangement links TRBV2 to TRBJ1-2; perhaps TRBD1 as D (5 bases). Trimming pared 4 bases from V and 8 bases from J, leaving 17 bases between. Germline V gene lookup returns CDR1 SNHLY and CDR2 FYNNEI. This CDR3 is built from 14 residues. CDR3 sequence: CASSGQGIISGYTF. CDR3 DNA: TGTGCCAGCAGTGGTCAGGGTATCATTTCGGGCTACACCTTC.

A single count supports this clone. The rearrangement joins TRBV9 to TRBJ1-6; a possible D gene is TRBD1 (5 bases). V lost 5 bases, J lost 6 bases, and 12 bases lay in between. The CDR3 covers 14 residues. Germline-derived CDR1 and CDR2 are SGDLS and YYNGEE. The CDR3 region has the DNA TGTGCCAGCAGTGAGACAGAGCCTAATTCACCCCTCCACTTT. Amino acid sequence: CASSETEPNSPLHF. Drawing the rest from reference TRBV9 and TRBJ1-6, the complete variable domain is DSGVTQTPKHLITATGQRVTLRCSPRSGDLSVYWYQQSLDQGLQFLIQYYNGEERAKGNILERFSAQQFPDLHSELNLSSLELGDSALYFCASSETEPNSPLHFGNGTRLTVT.

V is TRBV5-8 and J is TRBJ2-1; 8 bases are a match to TRBD2. CDR3 size: 17 residues. Germline V gives CDR1 SGHTS, CDR2 YDEGEE. Trimming at V came to 0 bases and at J to 1 base, leaving 6 bases not matched to a gene. The CDR3 loop reads CASSLDTAGGSYNEQFF. The DNA for the CDR3 is TGTGCCAGCAGCTTGGATACGGCGGGGGGTTCCTACAATGAGCAGTTCTTC.

V is TRBV27 and J is TRBJ1-6; D remains ambiguous. The CDR3 extends over 14 amino acids. Germline V gene data show CDR1 as MNHEY and CDR2 as SMNVEV (reference sequence). The V end was cut by 3 bases, the J end by 4 bases, with 7 bases between. The CDR3: CASSFPGYNSPLHF. The CDR3 DNA follows: TGTGCCAGCAGTTTTCCCGGGTATAATTCACCCCTCCACTTT.

V usage is TRBV5-6 and J usage is TRBJ1-2; 7 bases are a match to TRBD1. Trimming took 3 bases from V and 8 from J; bases not matched to a gene: 25. Germline-derived CDR1 and CDR2 are SGHDT and YYEEEE. There are 19 residues in the CDR3. The CDR3 spells CASSWRGGNIAKISWGYTF. CDR3 coding DNA: TGTGCCAGCAGCTGGCGAGGGGGCAATATAGCAAAAATCTCTTGGGGCTACACCTTC.

The chain couples TRBV7-2 to TRBJ1-3; D remains unclear. The V end was cut by 0 bases, the J end by 0 bases, with 6 bases between. Germline-derived CDR1 and CDR2 are SGHTA and FQGNSA. CDR3 length equals 15 residues. The CDR3 coding sequence is TGTGCCAGCAGCTTAGCCCACTTCTCTGGAAACACCATATATTTT. Its translation: CASSLAHFSGNTIYF.

CDR3 in DNA: TGCGCCAGCAGCTCCTTTAGCGGGGGGGCCGGAGAGACCCAGTACTTC. It codes for CASSSFSGGAGETQYF. The rearrangement links TRBV5-1 to TRBJ2-5; the match to TRBD2 covers 11 bases. The V and J ends lost 3 bases and 4 bases, in that order; junction bases with no gene match: 8. CDR3 length: 16 amino acids. The germline CDR1 and CDR2 sequences are SGHRS and YFSETQ.

This rearrangement joins TRBV29-1 to TRBJ1-5; 10 bases line up with TRBD1. This CDR3 spans 13 amino acids. The germline V gene encodes CDR1 SQVTM and CDR2 ANQGSEA. The J segment lost 6 bases and the V segment lost 6 bases, leaving 5 bases of the junction unmatched. The DNA for the CDR3 is TGCAGCGTGGGACAGGGGAAATTTCAGCCCCAGCATTTT. Protein product: CSVGQGKFQPQHF.

The V call is TRBV4-2, the J call TRBJ2-4; 10 positions agree with TRBD2. Germline CDR1 and CDR2: LGHNA and YNFKEQ. Unmatched junction bases numbered 14, after V lost 5 bases and J lost 1 base. The CDR3 is 19 residues long. The CDR3 region is CASSYAPAAGGRAKNIQYF. CDR3 DNA: TGTGCCAGCAGCTACGCGCCGGCAGCGGGGGGGCGTGCCAAAAACATTCAGTACTTC.

The chain combines TRBV10-3 with TRBJ2-7; D may be TRBD2 (5 bases). The CDR3 spans 11 residues. Trimming pared 5 bases from V and 6 bases from J, leaving 8 bases between. Germline V gene lookup returns CDR1 ENHRY and CDR2 SYGVKD. Here the CDR3 DNA reads TGTGCCATCAGTTCGGGATTCGAGCAGTACTTC. It yields the protein CAISSGFEQYF.

The count of this clone is one. V usage is TRBV6-1 and J usage is TRBJ2-7; possible D gene TRBD1, 5 bases. Germline V gene data show CDR1 as MNHNS and CDR2 as SASEGT. The CDR3 extends over 13 amino acids. Trimming removed 2 bases from V and 3 bases from J, with 8 bases in between. CDR3 bases: TGTGCCAGCAGTGAATCCACAGGCTACGAGCAGTACTTC. Protein product: CASSESTGYEQYF.